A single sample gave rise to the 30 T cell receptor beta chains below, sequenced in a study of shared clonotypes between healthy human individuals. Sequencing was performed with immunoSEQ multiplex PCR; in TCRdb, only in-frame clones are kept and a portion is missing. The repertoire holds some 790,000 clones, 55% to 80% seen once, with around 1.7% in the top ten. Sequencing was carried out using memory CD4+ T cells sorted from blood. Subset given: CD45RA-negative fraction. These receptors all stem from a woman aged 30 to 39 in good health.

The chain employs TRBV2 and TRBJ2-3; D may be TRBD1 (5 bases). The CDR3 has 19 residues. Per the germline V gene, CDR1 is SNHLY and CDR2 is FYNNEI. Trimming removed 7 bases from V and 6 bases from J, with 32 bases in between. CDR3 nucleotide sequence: TGTGCCAGCACTGGGGCCTTAAGCGTAATTAGCCTTGTCACTGATACGCAGTATTTT. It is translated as CASTGALSVISLVTDTQYF.

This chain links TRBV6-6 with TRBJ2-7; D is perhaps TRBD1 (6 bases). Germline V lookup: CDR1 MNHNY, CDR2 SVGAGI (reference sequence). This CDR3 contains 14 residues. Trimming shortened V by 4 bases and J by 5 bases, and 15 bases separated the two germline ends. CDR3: CASSFTGNPHEQYF. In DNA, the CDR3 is TGTGCCAGCAGTTTTACAGGGAACCCCCACGAGCAGTACTTC.

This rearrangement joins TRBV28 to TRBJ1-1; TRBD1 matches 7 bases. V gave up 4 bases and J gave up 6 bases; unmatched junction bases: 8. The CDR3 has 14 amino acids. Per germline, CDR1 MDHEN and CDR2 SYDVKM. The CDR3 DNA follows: TGTGCCAGCAGTTCCCCGACAGGGATTCCTGAAGCTTTCTTT. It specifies CASSSPTGIPEAFF.

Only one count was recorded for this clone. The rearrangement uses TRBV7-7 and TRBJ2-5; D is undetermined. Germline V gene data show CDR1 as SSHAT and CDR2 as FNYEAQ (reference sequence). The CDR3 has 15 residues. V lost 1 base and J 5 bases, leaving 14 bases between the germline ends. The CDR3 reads CASSLVNLPGETQYF. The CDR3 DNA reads TGTGCCAGCAGCTTAGTTAACCTTCCTGGTGAGACCCAGTACTTC. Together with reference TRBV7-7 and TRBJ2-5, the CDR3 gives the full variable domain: GAGVSQSPRYKVTKRGQDVTLRCDPISSHATLYWYQQALGQGPEFLTYFNYEAQPDKSGLPSDRFSAERPEGSISTLTIQRTEQRDSAMYRCASSLVNLPGETQYFGPGTRLLVL.

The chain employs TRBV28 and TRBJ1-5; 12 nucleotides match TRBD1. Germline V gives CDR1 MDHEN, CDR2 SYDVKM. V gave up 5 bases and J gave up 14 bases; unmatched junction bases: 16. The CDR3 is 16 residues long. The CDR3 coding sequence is TGTGCCAGCAGTCTCGGGACAGGGGGCGCTTGGGGCGGCGAGCATTTT. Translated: CASSLGTGGAWGGEHF.

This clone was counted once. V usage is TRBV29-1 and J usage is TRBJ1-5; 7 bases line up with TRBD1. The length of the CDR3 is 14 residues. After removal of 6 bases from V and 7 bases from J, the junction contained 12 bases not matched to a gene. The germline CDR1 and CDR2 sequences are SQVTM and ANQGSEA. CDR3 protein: CSVAEGAGDQPQHF. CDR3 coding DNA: TGCAGCGTCGCAGAGGGGGCAGGGGACCAGCCCCAGCATTTT.

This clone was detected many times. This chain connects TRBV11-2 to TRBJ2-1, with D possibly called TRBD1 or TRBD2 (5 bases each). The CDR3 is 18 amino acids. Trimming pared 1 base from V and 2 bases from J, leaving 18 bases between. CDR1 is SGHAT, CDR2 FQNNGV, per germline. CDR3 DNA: TGTGCCAGCAGCTTAGTATCCACTTGGGGGAGAACCTACAATGAGCAGTTCTTC. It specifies CASSLVSTWGRTYNEQFF.

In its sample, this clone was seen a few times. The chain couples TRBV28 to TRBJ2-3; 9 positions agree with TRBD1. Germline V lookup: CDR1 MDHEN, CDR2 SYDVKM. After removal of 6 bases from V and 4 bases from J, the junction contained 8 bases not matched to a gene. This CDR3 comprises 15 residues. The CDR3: CASSRPGTGPDTQYF. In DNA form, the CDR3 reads TGTGCCAGCAGCCGTCCCGGGACAGGGCCAGATACGCAGTATTTT.

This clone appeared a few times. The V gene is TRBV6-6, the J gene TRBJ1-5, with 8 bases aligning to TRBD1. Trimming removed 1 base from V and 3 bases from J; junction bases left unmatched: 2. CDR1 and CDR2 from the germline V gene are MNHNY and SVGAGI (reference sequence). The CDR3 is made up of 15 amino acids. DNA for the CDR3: TGTGCCAGCAGTTACTTGGGACAGGACAATCAGCCCCAGCATTTT. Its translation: CASSYLGQDNQPQHF.

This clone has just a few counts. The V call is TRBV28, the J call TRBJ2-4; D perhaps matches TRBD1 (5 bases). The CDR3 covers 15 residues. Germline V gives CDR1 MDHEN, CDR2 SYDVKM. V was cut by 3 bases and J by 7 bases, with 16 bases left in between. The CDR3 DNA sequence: TGTGCCAGCAGTTTTGGGCCAGCCCAGGGTAACATTCAGTACTTC. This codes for CASSFGPAQGNIQYF.

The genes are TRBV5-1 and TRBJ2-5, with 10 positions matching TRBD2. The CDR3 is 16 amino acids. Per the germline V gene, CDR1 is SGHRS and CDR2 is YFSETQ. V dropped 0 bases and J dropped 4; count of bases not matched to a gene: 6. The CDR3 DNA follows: TGCGCCAGCAGCTTGGTTCCTAGCGGGAGTCCAGAGACCCAGTACTTC. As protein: CASSLVPSGSPETQYF.

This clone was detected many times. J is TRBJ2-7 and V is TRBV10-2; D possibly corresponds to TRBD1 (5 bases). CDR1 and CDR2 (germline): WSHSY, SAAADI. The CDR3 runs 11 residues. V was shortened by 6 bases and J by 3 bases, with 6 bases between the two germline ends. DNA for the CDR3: TGCGCCAGCAGCCAGGGCTACGAGCAGTACTTC. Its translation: CASSQGYEQYF.

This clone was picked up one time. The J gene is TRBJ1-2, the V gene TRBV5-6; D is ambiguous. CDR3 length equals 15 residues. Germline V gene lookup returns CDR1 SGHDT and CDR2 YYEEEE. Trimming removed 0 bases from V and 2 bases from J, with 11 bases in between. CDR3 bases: TGTGCCAGCAGCTTGGGACCGGCAGCCAACTATGGCTACACCTTC. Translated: CASSLGPAANYGYTF.

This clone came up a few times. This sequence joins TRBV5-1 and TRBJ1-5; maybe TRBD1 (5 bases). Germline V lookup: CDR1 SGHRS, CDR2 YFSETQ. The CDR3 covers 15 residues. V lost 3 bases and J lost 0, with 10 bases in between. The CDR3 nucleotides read TGCGCCAGCAGCTCCGGGACGGGTAGCAATCAGCCCCAGCATTTT. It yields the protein CASSSGTGSNQPQHF.

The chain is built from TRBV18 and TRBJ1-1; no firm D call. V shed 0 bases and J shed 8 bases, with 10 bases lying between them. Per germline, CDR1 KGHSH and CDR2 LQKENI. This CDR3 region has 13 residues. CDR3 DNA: TGTGCCAGCTCACCACCGAATTTAAGGGAAGCTTTCTTT. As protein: CASSPPNLREAFF.

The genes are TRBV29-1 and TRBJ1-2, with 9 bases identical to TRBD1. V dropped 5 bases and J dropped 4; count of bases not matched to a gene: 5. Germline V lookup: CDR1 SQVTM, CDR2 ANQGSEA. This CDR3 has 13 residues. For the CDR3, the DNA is TGCAGCGTTAGGGACAGGGAGGTCTATGGCTACACCTTC. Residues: CSVRDREVYGYTF.

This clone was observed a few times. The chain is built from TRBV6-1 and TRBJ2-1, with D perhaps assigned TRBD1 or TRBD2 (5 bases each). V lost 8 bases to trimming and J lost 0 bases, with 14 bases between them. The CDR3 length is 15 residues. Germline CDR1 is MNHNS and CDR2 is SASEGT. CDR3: CASLFGAFSYNEQFF. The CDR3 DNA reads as TGTGCCAGCCTCTTCGGGGCCTTCTCCTACAATGAGCAGTTCTTC.

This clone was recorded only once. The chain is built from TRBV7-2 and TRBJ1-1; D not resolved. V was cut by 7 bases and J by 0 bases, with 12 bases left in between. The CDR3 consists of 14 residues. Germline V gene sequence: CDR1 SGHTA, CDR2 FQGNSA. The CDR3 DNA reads TGTGCCAGCATCCGAGCCCGCGTGAACACTGAAGCTTTCTTT. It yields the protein CASIRARVNTEAFF.

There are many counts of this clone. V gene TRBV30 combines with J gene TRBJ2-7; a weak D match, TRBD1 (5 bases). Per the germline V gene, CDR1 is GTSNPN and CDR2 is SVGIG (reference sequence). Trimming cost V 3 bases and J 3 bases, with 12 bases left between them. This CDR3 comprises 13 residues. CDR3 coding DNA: TGTGCCTGGAGGGCAGGACACCTCTACGAGCAGTACTTC. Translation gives CAWRAGHLYEQYF.

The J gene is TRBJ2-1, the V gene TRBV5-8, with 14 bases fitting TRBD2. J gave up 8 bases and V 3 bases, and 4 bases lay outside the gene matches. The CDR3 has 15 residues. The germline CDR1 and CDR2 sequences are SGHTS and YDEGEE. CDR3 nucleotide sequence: TGTGCCAGCAGCTCGACTAGCGGGAGGGCCCATGAGCAGTTCTTC. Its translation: CASSSTSGRAHEQFF.

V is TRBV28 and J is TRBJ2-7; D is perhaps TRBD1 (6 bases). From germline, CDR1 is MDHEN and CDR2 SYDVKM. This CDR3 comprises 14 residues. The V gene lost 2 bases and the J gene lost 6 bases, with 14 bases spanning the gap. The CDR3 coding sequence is TGTGCCAGCAGTTTAACAGCGGTAGGGGGCGAGCAGTACTTC. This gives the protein CASSLTAVGGEQYF.

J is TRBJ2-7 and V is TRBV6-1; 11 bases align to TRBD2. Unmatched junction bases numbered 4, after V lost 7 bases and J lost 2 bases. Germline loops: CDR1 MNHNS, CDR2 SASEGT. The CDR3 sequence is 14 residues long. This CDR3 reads CASKTSGSAYEQYF. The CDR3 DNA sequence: TGTGCCAGCAAAACTAGCGGGAGCGCCTACGAGCAGTACTTC.

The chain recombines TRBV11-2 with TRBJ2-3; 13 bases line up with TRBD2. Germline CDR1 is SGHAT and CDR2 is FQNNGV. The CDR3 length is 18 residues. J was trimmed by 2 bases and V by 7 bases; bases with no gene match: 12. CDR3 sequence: CASTLMGLAGYVTDTQYF. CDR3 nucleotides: TGTGCCAGCACCCTAATGGGACTAGCGGGATACGTCACAGATACGCAGTATTTT. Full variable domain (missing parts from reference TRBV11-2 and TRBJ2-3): EAGVAQSPRYKIIEKRQSVAFWCNPISGHATLYWYQQILGQGPKLLIQFQNNGVVDDSQLPKDRFSAERLKGVDSTLKIQPAKLEDSAVYLCASTLMGLAGYVTDTQYFGPGTRLTVL.

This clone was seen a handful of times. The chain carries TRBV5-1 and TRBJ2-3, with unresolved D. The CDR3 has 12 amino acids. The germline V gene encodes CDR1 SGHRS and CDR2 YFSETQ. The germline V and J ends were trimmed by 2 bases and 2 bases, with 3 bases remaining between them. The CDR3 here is CASSFNTDTQYF. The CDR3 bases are TGCGCCAGCAGCTTCAACACAGATACGCAGTATTTT.

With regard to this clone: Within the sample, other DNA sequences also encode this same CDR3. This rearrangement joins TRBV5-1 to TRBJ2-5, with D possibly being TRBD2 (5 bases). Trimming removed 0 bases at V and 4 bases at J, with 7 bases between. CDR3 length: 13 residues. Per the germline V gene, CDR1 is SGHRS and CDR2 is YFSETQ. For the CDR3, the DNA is TGCGCCAGCAGCTTGGCAGGAGGAGAGACCCAGTACTTC. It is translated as CASSLAGGETQYF.

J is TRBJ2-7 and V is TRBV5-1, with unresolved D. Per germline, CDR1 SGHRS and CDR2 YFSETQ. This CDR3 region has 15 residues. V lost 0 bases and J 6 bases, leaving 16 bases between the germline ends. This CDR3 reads CASSLVPRQGGEQYF. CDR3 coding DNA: TGCGCCAGCAGCTTGGTACCTCGTCAAGGTGGCGAGCAGTACTTC.

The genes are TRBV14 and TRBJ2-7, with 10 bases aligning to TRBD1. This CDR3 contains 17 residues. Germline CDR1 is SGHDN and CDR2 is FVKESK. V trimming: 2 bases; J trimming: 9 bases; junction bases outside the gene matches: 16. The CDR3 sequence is CASSQNLSPGQGSVQYF. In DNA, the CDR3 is TGTGCCAGCAGCCAAAACCTCTCCCCGGGACAGGGGTCAGTGCAGTACTTC.

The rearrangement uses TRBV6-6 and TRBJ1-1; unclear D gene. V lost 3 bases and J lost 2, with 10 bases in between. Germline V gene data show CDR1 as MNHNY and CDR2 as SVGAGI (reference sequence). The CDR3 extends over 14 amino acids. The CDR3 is CASSYTGGNTEAFF. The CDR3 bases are TGTGCCAGCAGTTATACGGGAGGAAACACTGAAGCTTTCTTT.

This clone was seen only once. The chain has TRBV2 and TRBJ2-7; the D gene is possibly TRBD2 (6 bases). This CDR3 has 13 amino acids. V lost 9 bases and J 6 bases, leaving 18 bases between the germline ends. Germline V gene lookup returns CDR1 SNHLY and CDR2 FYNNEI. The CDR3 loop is CASYLNGGGEQYF. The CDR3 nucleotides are TGTGCCAGTTACCTTAATGGGGGAGGCGAGCAGTACTTC.

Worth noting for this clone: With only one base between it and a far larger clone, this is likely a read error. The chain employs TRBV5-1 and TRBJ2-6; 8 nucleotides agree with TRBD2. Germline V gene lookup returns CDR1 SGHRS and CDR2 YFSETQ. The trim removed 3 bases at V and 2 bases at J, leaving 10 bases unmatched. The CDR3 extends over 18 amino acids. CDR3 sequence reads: CASSSLGTRETGANVLTF. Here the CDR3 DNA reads TGCGCCAGCAGCTCGTTGGGGACTAGGGAAACTGGGGCCAACGTCCTGACTTTC.